One T cell receptor beta chain is described in this entry. Its specific antigen is unknown. No quality values exist for individual bases; no much larger clone is one base distant. For CDR1 and CDR2, the germline V gene lists SGHDT and YYEEEE. From V the trimming removes 0 bases and from J it removes 2 bases, while the gene matches leave 5 bases of the junction unaccounted for. The CDR3 runs 17 residues from the cysteine to the phenylalanine. Only the CDR3 region is kept as DNA, spanning 51 bases read in frame from base 1. The sample's treatment or condition label is to be understood as: roughly 19 received Ad26.COV2.S at low or high dose, single or two shots; five or six received placebo; per-sample allocation not given. Repertoires of vaccine and placebo recipients were sequenced from samples collected on day 63 after the first injection. Between 29 July and 7 August 2020, Cohort 1b enrolled about 27 adults aged 18-55 years at one site in Boston, USA. Ad26.COV2.S consisted of a replication-incompetent adenovirus type 26 vector by which a prefusion-stabilized SARS-CoV-2 spike protein from the original Wuhan strain was expressed.

These data belong to a study of Ad26.COV2.S vaccination and SARS-CoV-2 variants (dated by TCRdb to about 2021). At the level of the whole study: Donors in the vaccine arm were drawn from COV1001, a multicentre, randomized, double-blind, placebo-controlled phase I-IIa trial testing Ad26.COV2.S in healthy adults. Investigators did not know the trial group allocation while performing experiments and assessing outcomes. Ad26.COV2.S was administered intramuscularly at 5 x 10^10 or 1 x 10^11 viral particles, either as a single shot or as two shots given 56 days apart. The specificity and breadth of SARS-CoV-2-reactive T cell receptors after Ad26.COV2.S vaccination were assessed by TCRbeta repertoire sequencing. The TCR-sequenced set comprised approximately 32 samples: about 19 Ad26.COV2.S vaccine recipients, 5 placebo recipients and 8 SARS-CoV-2 convalescent individuals. Trial participants were randomized into five groups of five, in which low-dose or high-dose Ad26.COV2.S was given once or twice, or placebo was given on both occasions.

The immunoSEQ Assay was the method used to sequence TCRbeta CDR3 regions. After extraction, genomic DNA underwent amplification by bias-controlled multiplex PCR, followed by high-throughput sequencing. On the authors' methods: To quantify the absolute abundance of each unique TCRbeta CDR3 region, sequences were collapsed and filtered. T cell fraction was estimated by normalizing TCRbeta template counts to usable DNA, with usable DNA measured through amplification of reference genes found in all nucleated cells. Repertoire TCRs were annotated as SARS-CoV-2-specific by exact matching of V gene, CDR3 amino acid sequence and J gene to a known reactive TCR set. MIRA supplied the reference SARS-CoV-2 TCR set, which was filtered for enrichment in COVID-19-positive ImmuneCODE repertoires so that public or cross-reactive TCRs were removed. Drawing on the MIRA antigens, annotated TCRs were analysed further at the level of specific ORF or position within ORF. Depth was the summed frequency of annotated unique rearrangements, while breadth was defined as annotated unique rearrangements over total unique productive rearrangements. Group comparisons of TCR breadth used two-sided Wilcoxon rank-sum tests. What TCRdb holds here is the immuneACCESS table cut down to in-frame rearrangements. Part of the clones is not present; checked against another copy, under half of the missing clones reflect an unresolved V gene, and the others are unexplained. D and trimming were read from the DNA, whereas the V and J calls and clone size are those reported in that table. This sample lists 450,000 to 550,000 clones; roughly 87% were detected once. Jointly, the top ten make up just over 2.5% of the sample.

Study-wide findings and limitations: The study lacked the statistical power to compare responses across vaccine doses or regimens. After vaccination, substantial breadth of spike-specific CD8+ and CD4+ T cell responses was reported. Vaccine and placebo recipients had similar non-spike TCR breadth, a finding consistent with the vaccine containing only spike. Ad26.COV2.S recipients had higher spike-specific TCR breadth than placebo recipients (P = 0.0014). According to the authors, total T cell responses may have been underestimated by the TCR breadth and depth analyses.

The sequence joins TRBV5-6 to TRBJ2-5; the junction holds 12 bases that match TRBD2. The sequences come from peripheral blood, collected in a trial of Ad26.COV2.S vaccine versus placebo. The receptor was derived from a person aged 18-60 years who received the Ad26.COV2.S COVID-19 vaccine or a placebo. The sequence in DNA is TGTGCCAGCAGCTTGGCACTAGCGGGGGGTCTACAAGAGACCCAGTACTTC. The resulting protein is CASSLALAGGLQETQYF.